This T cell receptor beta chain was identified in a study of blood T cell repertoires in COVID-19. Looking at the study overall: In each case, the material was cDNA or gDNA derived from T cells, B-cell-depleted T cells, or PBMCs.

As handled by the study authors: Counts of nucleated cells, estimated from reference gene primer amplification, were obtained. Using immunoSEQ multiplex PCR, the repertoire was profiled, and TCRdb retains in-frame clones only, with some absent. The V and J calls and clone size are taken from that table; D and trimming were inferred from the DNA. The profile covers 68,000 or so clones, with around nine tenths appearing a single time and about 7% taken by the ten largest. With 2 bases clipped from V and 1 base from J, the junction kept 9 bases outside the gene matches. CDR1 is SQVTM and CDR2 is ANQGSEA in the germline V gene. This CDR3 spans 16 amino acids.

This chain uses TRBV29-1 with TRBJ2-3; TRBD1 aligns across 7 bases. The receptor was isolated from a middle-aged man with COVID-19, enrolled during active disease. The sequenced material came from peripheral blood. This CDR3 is CSVELVRQGGTDTQYF. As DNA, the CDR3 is TGCAGCGTTGAATTGGTACGACAGGGTGGCACAGATACGCAGTATTTT.